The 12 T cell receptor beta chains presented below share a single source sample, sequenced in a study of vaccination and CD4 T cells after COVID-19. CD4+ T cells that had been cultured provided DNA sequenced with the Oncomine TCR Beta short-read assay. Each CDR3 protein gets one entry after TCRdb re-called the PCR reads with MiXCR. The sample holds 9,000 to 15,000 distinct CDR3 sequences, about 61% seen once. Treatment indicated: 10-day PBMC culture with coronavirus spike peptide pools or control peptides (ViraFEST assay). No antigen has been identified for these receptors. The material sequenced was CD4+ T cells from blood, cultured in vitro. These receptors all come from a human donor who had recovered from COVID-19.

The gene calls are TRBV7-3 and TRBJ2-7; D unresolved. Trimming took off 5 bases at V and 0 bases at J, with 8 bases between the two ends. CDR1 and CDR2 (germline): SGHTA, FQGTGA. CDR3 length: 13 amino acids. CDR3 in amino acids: CASSPTLSYEQYF. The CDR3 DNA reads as TGTGCCAGCAGCCCCACGCTCTCCTACGAGCAGTACTTC.

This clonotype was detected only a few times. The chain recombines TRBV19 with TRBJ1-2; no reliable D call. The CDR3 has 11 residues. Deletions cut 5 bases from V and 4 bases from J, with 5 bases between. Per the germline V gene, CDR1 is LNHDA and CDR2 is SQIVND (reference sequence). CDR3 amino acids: CASSRTYGYTF. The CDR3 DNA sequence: TGTGCCAGTAGTCGCACCTATGGCTACACCTTC.

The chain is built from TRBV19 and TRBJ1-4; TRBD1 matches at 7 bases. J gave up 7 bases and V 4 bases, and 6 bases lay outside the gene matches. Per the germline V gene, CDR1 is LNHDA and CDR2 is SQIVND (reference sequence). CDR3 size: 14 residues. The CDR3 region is CASSTTGVGEKLFF. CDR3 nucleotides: TGTGCCAGTAGTACCACAGGGGTGGGTGAAAAACTGTTTTTT.

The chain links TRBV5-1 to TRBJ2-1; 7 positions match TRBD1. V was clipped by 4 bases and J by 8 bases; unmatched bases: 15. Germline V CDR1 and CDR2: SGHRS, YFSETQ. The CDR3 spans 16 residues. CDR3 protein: CASSLQGGRSYHEQFF. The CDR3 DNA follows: TGCGCCAGCAGCCTACAAGGGGGCAGATCGTACCATGAGCAGTTCTTC.

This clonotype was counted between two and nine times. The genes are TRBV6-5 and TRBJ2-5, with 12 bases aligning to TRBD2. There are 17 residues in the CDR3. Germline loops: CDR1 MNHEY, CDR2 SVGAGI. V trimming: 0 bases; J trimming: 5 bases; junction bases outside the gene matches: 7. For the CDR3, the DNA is TGTGCCAGCAGTTACTCGGCTAGCGGGAGGGATGGGGAGACCCAGTACTTC. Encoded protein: CASSYSASGRDGETQYF.

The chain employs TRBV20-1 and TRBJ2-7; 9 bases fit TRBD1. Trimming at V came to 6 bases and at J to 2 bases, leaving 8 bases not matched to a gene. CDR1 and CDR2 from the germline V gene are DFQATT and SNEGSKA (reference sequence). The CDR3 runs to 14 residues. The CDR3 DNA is TGCAGTGCCGGGCAGGACAGGGGTCCCTACGAGCAGTACTTC. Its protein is CSAGQDRGPYEQYF.

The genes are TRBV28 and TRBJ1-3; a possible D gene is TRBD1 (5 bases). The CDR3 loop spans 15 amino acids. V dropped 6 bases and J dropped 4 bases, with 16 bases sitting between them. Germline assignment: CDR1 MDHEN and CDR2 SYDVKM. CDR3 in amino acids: CASSSRQRGGNTIYF. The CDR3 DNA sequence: TGTGCCAGCAGCTCTCGACAGCGAGGAGGAAACACCATATATTTT. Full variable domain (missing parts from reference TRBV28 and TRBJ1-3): DVKVTQSSRYLVKRTGEKVFLECVQDMDHENMFWYRQDPGLGLRLIYFSYDVKMKEKGDIPEGYSVSREKKERFSLILESASTNQTSMYLCASSSRQRGGNTIYFGEGSWLTVV.

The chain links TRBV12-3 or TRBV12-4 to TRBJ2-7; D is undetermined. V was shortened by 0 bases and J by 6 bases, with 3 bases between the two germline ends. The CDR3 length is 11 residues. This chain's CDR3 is CASSLASEQYF. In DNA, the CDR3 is TGTGCCAGCAGTTTAGCGAGCGAGCAGTACTTC.

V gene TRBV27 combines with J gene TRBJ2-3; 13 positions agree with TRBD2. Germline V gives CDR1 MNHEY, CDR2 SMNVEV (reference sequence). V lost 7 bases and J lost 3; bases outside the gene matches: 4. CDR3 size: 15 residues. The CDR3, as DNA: TGTGCCAGCACCCCGACTAGCGGGAGGACAGATACGCAGTATTTT. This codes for CASTPTSGRTDTQYF.

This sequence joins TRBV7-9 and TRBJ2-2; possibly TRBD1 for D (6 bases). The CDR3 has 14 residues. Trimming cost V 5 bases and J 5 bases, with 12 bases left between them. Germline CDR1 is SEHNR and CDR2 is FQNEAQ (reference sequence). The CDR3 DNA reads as TGTGCCAGCAGCCCCCGGCAGGGGACCGGGGAGCTGTTTTTT. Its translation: CASSPRQGTGELFF.

As DNA, the CDR3 is TGTGCCAGCAGAAACCGAAGGACCCTCCACTTT. The encoded protein is CASRNRRTLHF. The J gene is TRBJ1-6, the V gene TRBV2; D not certain. Trimming cost V 6 bases and J 14 bases, with 11 bases left between them. Germline lookup yields CDR1 SNHLY and CDR2 FYNNEI. CDR3 length: 11 amino acids. The full variable domain, with the rest looked up from reference TRBV2 and TRBJ1-6, is EPEVTQTPSHQVTQMGQEVILRCVPISNHLYFYWYRQILGQKVEFLVSFYNNEISEKSEIFDDQFSVERPDGSNFTLKIRSTKLEDSAMYFCASRNRRTLHFGNGTRLTVT.

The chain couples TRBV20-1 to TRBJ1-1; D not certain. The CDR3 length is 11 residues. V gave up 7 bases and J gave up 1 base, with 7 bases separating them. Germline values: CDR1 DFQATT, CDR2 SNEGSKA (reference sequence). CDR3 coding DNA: TGCAGTGGTCGAAGGAACACTGAAGCTTTCTTT. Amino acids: CSGRRNTEAFF.